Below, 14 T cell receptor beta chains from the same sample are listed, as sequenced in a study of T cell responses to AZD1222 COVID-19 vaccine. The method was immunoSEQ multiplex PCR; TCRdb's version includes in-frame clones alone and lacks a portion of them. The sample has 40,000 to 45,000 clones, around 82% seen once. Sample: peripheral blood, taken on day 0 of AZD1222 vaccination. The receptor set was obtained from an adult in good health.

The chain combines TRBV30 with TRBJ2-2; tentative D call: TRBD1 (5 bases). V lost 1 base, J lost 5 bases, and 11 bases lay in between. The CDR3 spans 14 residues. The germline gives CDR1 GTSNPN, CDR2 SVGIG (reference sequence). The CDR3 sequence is CAWSAGMGTGELFF. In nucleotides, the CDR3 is TGTGCCTGGAGTGCAGGGATGGGGACCGGGGAGCTGTTTTTT.

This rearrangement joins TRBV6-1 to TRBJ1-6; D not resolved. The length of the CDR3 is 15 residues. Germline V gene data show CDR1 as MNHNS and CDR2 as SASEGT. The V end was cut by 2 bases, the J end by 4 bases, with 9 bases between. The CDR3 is CASSELESYNSPLHF. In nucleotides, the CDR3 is TGTGCCAGCAGTGAACTCGAGAGTTATAATTCACCCCTCCACTTT.

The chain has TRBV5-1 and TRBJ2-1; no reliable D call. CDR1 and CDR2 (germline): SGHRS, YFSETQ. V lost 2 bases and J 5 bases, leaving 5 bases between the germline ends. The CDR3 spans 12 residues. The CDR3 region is CASSLGHNEQFF. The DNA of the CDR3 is TGCGCCAGCAGCTTAGGGCACAATGAGCAGTTCTTC.

In DNA, the CDR3 is TGTGCCAGCAGCTTAACCGGGGGGTATTATAACGAGCAGTACTTC. It encodes CASSLTGGYYNEQYF. The chain combines TRBV7-3 with TRBJ2-7; TRBD2 matches 7 bases. The CDR3 length is 15 residues. CDR1 and CDR2 (germline): SGHTA, FQGTGA. The J segment lost 5 bases and the V segment lost 0 bases, leaving 7 bases of the junction unmatched.

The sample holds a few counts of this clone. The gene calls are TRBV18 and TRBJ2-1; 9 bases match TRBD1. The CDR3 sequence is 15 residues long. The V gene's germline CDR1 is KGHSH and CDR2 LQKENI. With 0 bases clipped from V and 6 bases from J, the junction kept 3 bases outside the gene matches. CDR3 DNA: TGTGCCAGCTCACCACCGACAGGGGGAATCAATGAGCAGTTCTTC. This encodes CASSPPTGGINEQFF.

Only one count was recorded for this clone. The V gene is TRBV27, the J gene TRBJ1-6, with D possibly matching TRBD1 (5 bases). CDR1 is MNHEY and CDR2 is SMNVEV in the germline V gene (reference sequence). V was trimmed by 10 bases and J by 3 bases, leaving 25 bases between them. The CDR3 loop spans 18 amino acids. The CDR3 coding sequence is TGTGCCACCAGCCGCCGACTCCAGACAGCCGGCTATAATTCACCCCTCCACTTT. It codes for CATSRRLQTAGYNSPLHF.

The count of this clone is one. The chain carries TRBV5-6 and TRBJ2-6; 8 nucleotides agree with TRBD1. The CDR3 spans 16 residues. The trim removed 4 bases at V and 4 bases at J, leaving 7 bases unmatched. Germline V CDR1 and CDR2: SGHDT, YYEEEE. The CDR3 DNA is TGTGCCAGCAGCACCTGGACAGGGTCAGGGGCCAACGTCCTGACTTTC. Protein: CASSTWTGSGANVLTF.

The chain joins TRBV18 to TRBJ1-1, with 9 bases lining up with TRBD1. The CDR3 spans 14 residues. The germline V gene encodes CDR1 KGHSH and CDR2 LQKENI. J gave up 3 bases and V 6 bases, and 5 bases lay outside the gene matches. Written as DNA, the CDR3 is TGTGCCAGCTCTCGGGACAGGGAGGACACTGAAGCTTTCTTT. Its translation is CASSRDREDTEAFF.

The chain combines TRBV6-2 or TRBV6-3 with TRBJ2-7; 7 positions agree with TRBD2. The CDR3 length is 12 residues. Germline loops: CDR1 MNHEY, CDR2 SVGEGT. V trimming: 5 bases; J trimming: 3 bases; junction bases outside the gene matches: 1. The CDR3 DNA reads TGTGCCAGCAGTCCGGGGGGCTACGAGCAGTACTTC. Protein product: CASSPGGYEQYF.

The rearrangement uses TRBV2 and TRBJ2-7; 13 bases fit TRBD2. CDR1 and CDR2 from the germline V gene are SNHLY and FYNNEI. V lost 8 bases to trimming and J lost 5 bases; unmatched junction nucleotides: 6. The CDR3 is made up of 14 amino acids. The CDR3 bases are TGTGCCAGCGGGTCGGGACTAGCGGGGAACGAGCAGTACTTC. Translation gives CASGSGLAGNEQYF.

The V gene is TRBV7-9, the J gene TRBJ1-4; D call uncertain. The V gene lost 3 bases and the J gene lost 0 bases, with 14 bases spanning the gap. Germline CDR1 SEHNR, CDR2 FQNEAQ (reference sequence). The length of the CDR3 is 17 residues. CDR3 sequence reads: CASSFTLREPTNEKLFF. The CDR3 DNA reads TGTGCCAGCAGCTTCACACTAAGGGAGCCAACTAATGAAAAACTGTTTTTT.

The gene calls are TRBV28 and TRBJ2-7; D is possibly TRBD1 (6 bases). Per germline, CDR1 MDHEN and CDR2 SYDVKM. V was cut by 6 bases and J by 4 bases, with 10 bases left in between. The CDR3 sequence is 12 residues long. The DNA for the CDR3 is TGTGCCAGCAGAATACAGGGATACGAGCAGTACTTC. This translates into CASRIQGYEQYF.

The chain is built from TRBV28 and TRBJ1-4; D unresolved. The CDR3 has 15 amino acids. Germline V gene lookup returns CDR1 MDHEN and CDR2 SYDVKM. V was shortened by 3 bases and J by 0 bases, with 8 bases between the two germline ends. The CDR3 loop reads CASSLDGATNEKLFF. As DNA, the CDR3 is TGTGCCAGCAGTTTGGACGGTGCAACTAATGAAAAACTGTTTTTT.

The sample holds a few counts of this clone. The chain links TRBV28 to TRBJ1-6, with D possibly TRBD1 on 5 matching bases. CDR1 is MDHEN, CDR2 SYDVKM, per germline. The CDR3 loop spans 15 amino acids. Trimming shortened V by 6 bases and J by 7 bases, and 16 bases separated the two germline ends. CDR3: CASSTHGRGNSPLHF. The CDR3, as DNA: TGTGCCAGCAGCACCCACGGGCGGGGGAATTCACCCCTCCACTTT.